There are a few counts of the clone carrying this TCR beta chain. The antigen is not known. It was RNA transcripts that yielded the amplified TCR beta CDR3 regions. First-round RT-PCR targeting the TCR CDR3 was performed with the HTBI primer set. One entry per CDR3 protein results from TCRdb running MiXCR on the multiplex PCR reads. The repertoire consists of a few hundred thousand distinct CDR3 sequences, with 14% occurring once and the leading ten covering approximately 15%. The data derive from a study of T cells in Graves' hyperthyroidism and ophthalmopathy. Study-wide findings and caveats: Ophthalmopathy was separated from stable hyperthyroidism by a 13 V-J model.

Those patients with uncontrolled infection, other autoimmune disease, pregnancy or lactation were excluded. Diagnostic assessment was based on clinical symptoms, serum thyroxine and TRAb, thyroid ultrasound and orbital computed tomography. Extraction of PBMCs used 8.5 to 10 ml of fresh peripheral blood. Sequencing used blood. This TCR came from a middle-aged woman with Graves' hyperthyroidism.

The CDR3 loop reads CASRTGLVNTGELFF. In DNA, the CDR3 is TGCGCCAGCAGAACGGGACTAGTGAACACCGGGGAGCTGTTTTTT. The genes are TRBV10-2 and TRBJ2-2, with TRBD2 matching 8 bases. The CDR3 is 15 amino acids. Trimming at V came to 6 bases and at J to 1 base, leaving 4 bases not matched to a gene. Germline loops: CDR1 WSHSY, CDR2 SAAADI.